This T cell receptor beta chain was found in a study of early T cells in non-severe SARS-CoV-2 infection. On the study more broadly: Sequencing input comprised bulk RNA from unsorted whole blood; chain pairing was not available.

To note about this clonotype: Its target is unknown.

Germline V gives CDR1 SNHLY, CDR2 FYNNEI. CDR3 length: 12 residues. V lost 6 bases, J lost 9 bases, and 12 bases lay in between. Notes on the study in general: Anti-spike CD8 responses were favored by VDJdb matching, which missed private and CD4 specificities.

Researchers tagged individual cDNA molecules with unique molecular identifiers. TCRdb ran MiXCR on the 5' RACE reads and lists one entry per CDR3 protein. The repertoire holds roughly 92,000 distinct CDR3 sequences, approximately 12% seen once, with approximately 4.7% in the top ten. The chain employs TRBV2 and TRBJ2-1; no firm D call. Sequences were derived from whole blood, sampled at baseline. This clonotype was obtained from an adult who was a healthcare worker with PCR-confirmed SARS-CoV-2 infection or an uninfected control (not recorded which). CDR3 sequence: CASRKTGSEQFF. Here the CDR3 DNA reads TGTGCCAGCAGGAAGACTGGTAGTGAGCAGTTCTTC. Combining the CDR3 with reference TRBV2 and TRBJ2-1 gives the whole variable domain EPEVTQTPSHQVTQMGQEVILRCVPISNHLYFYWYRQILGQKVEFLVSFYNNEISEKSEIFDDQFSVERPDGSNFTLKIRSTKLEDSAMYFCASRKTGSEQFFGPGTRLTVL.